The clone carrying this T cell receptor (beta chain) was seen a few times. Its cognate antigen is unknown. This entry belongs to a study of CD8 T cells in ankylosing spondylitis. The study's findings and limits: Earlier studies detected some motif variants in reactive arthritis synovial fluid and blood. Ankylosing spondylitis blood appeared to be characterized by a TCR beta motif of roughly eight highly homologous variants.

Looked up from germline, CDR1 is MDHEN and CDR2 is SYDVKM. V dropped 2 bases and J dropped 2; count of bases not matched to a gene: 2. There are 15 residues in the CDR3. Library preparation for TCR beta used quantitative 5'-RACE with molecular barcodes. TCRdb recomputed calls from the 5' RACE reads with MiXCR, one row per CDR3 protein. The sample carries fewer than 500,000 distinct CDR3 sequences, about a fifth recorded once. The sequence came from a male donor with ankylosing spondylitis. V usage is TRBV28 and J usage is TRBJ2-5; 10 nucleotides agree with TRBD1. The sample consisted of blood, either unsorted or a sorted T cell fraction (not recorded which). The CDR3 loop reads CASSLRDRGQETQYF. As DNA, the CDR3 is TGTGCCAGCAGTTTACGGGACAGGGGTCAAGAGACCCAGTACTTC.